Listed below are T cell receptor beta chains from one sample, sequenced in a study of CD8 T cells in Susac syndrome. In TCRdb, the immunoSEQ multiplex PCR reads were re-called with MiXCR into one record per CDR3 protein. The sample carries about 150,000 distinct CDR3 sequences, approximately 93% recorded once. What was sequenced was CD8+ T cells from PBMCs. The receptors were sampled from a human donor with multiple sclerosis. Each CDR3 is given with its conserved first and last residue. A D gene is named only where the DNA matches it firmly. Not all rows give a size; the values are once, few, many and, for expanded clones, a class.

clone_size: NA; j_call: TRBJ2-3; v_call: TRBV9; d_call: NA; cdr3_aa: CASPKNPQYF; cdr3_nt: TGTGCCAGCCCAAAAAACCCGCAGTATTTT
clone_size: NA; j_call: TRBJ1-1; v_call: TRBV7-9; d_call: NA; cdr3_aa: CATLTRNTEAFF; cdr3_nt: TGTGCCACCCTGACCAGGAACACTGAAGCTTTCTTT
clone_size: NA; j_call: TRBJ1-2; v_call: TRBV28; d_call: TRBD1; cdr3_aa: CASSSDRGAGYTF; cdr3_nt: TGTGCCAGCAGTTCGGACAGGGGGGCTGGCTACACCTTC
clone_size: once; j_call: TRBJ2-7; v_call: TRBV5-6; d_call: NA; cdr3_aa: CASSLVAQGSYEQYF; cdr3_nt: TGTGCCAGCAGCTTGGTCGCGCAGGGTAGCTACGAGCAGTACTTC
clone_size: NA; j_call: TRBJ1-6; v_call: TRBV2; d_call: NA; cdr3_aa: CASSGTRNYNSPLHF; cdr3_nt: TGTGCCAGCAGCGGTACCAGGAATTATAATTCACCCCTCCACTTT
clone_size: NA; j_call: TRBJ2-2; v_call: TRBV20-1; d_call: TRBD1; cdr3_aa: CSATSTGTGELFF; cdr3_nt: TGCAGTGCTACCTCGACAGGGACCGGGGAGCTGTTTTTT
clone_size: few; j_call: TRBJ2-4; v_call: TRBV13; d_call: NA; cdr3_aa: CASSAGLGSNIQYF; cdr3_nt: TGTGCCAGCAGCGCCGGACTGGGGAGTAACATTCAGTACTTC
clone_size: NA; j_call: TRBJ2-7; v_call: TRBV20-1; d_call: NA; cdr3_aa: CSASPSNRSYEQYF; cdr3_nt: TGCAGTGCCTCGCCCAGCAATCGCTCCTACGAGCAGTACTTC
clone_size: NA; j_call: TRBJ2-2; v_call: TRBV2; d_call: TRBD2; cdr3_aa: CGSGGDANTGELFF; cdr3_nt: TGTGGTAGCGGGGGGGACGCGAACACCGGGGAGCTGTTTTTT
clone_size: NA; j_call: TRBJ2-5; v_call: TRBV15; d_call: NA; cdr3_aa: CATSRVVGQETQYF; cdr3_nt: TGTGCCACCAGCAGAGTTGTGGGGCAAGAGACCCAGTACTTC
clone_size: NA; j_call: TRBJ2-7; v_call: TRBV27; d_call: TRBD2; cdr3_aa: CASSFSGPTSRGQYF; cdr3_nt: TGTGCCAGCAGTTTTTCGGGCCCGACTAGCCGCGGGCAGTACTTC
clone_size: NA; j_call: TRBJ1-2; v_call: TRBV6-5; d_call: TRBD1; cdr3_aa: CASLYRAGGRMGYTF; cdr3_nt: TGTGCCAGCCTCTATCGGGCAGGGGGCAGGATGGGCTACACCTTC
clone_size: NA; j_call: TRBJ2-7; v_call: TRBV7-9; d_call: TRBD1; cdr3_aa: CASSKQGIDYEQYF; cdr3_nt: TGTGCCAGCAGCAAACAGGGGATAGACTACGAGCAGTACTTC
clone_size: NA; j_call: TRBJ2-7; v_call: TRBV6-2/TRBV6-3; d_call: TRBD1; cdr3_aa: CASSTTGTGTHEQYF; cdr3_nt: TGTGCCAGCAGCACTACCGGGACAGGGACCCACGAGCAGTACTTC